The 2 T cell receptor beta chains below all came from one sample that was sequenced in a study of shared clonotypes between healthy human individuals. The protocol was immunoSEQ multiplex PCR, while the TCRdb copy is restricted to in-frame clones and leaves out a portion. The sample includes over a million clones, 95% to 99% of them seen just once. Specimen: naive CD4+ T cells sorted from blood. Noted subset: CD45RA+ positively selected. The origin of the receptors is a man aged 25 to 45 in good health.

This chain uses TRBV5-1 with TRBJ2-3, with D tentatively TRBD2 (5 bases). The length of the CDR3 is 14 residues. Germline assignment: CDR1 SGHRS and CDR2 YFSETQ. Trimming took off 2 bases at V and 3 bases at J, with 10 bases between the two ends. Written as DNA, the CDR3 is TGCGCCAGCAGCTTATTCGGGGAGACAGATACGCAGTATTTT. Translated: CASSLFGETDTQYF.

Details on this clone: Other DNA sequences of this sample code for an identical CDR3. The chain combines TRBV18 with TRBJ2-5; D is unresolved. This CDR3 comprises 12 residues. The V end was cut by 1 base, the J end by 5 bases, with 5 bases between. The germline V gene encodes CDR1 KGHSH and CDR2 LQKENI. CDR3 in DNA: TGTGCCAGCTCACCACTCCCGGAGACCCAGTACTTC. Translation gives CASSPLPETQYF.